This T cell receptor beta chain was documented in a study of cytomegalovirus exposure and HLA in healthy donors. General study points: Certain sequence variants were highly shared and formed a cluster, and this cluster was likely a sequencing artifact.

This clone was seen more than once but under ten times. Antigen unknown. Germline V lookup: CDR1 SGDLS, CDR2 YYNGEE. V was trimmed by 4 bases and J by 8 bases, leaving 12 bases between them. The CDR3 has 12 amino acids. The PCR used 60 Vbeta and 13 Jbeta primers. Repertoires were generated with immunoSEQ multiplex PCR, while TCRdb's copy carries only in-frame clones and drops some. The table includes over 75,000 clones, roughly 78% detected once. The specimen was PBMCs. The receptor was isolated from a woman aged 60-75 years in good health and CMV-seronegative. The chain recombines TRBV9 with TRBJ1-2; D not certain. Written as DNA, the CDR3 is TGTGCCAGCAGCTCGATATCACAGGGCTACACCTTC. It yields the protein CASSSISQGYTF.